Following are 9 T cell receptor beta chains from one sample sequenced in a study of somatic mutations in cytotoxic T cells in rheumatoid arthritis. Only in-frame clones appear in the TCRdb table, and some are missing; sequencing was by immunoSEQ multiplex PCR. This table has 35,000 to 40,000 clones, roughly 80% appearing once. The sequenced sample consisted of CD8+ T cells sorted from blood. The receptors come from a man aged 40-49 years in good health.

The CDR3 DNA follows: TGTGCCAGCAGCCAAAAAAGCGGGGATCAAGAGACCCAGTACTTC. Amino acids: CASSQKSGDQETQYF. The rearrangement links TRBV4-2 to TRBJ2-5, with 7 nucleotides matching TRBD2. Germline assignment: CDR1 LGHNA and CDR2 YNFKEQ. The CDR3 consists of 15 residues. Trimming at V came to 2 bases and at J to 2 bases, leaving 5 bases not matched to a gene.

V is TRBV7-9 and J is TRBJ2-5; 8 bases fit TRBD2. The trim removed 5 bases at V and 4 bases at J, leaving 3 bases unmatched. The CDR3 length is 13 residues. CDR1 SEHNR and CDR2 FQNEAQ come from the germline V gene (reference sequence). CDR3 region: CASSPRGGETQYF. CDR3 coding DNA: TGTGCCAGCAGCCCCCGGGGGGGAGAGACCCAGTACTTC.

The chain employs TRBV7-2 and TRBJ2-7; 7 bases are shared with TRBD1. With 1 base clipped from V and 3 bases from J, the junction kept 3 bases outside the gene matches. This CDR3 is 14 amino acids long. CDR1 and CDR2 (germline): SGHTA, FQGNSA. CDR3: CASSLEDRYYEQYF. The DNA for the CDR3 is TGTGCCAGCAGCTTAGAGGACAGGTACTACGAGCAGTACTTC.

This clone has only a few counts. CDR3 protein: CASSLGQGSNTEAFF. The CDR3 bases are TGCGCCAGCAGCCTGGGCCAGGGGTCGAACACTGAAGCTTTCTTT. V is TRBV4-1 and J is TRBJ1-1; tentative D call: TRBD1 (6 bases). This CDR3 has 15 amino acids. The germline V gene has CDR1 MGHRA and CDR2 YSYEKL. V was trimmed by 4 bases and J by 1 base, leaving 13 bases between them.

This chain uses TRBV9 with TRBJ2-2, with 10 bases aligning to TRBD2. The CDR3 is made up of 14 amino acids. From germline, CDR1 is SGDLS and CDR2 YYNGEE. The V and J ends lost 3 bases and 5 bases, in that order; junction bases with no gene match: 1. CDR3 in amino acids: CASSGTSGTGELFF. The CDR3, as DNA: TGTGCCAGCAGCGGGACTAGCGGTACCGGGGAGCTGTTTTTT.

The rearrangement links TRBV7-8 to TRBJ2-7; either TRBD1 or TRBD2 may fit D (5 bases each). CDR3 size: 14 residues. Germline V gives CDR1 SGHVS, CDR2 FQNEAQ. V lost 2 bases to trimming and J lost 4 bases, with 12 bases between them. CDR3 region: CASSLLGPRYEQYF. In DNA, the CDR3 is TGTGCCAGCAGCTTATTGGGACCCCGGTACGAGCAGTACTTC.

This chain connects TRBV7-3 to TRBJ1-1; 7 nucleotides agree with TRBD1. Trimming cost V 2 bases and J 13 bases; bases outside gene matches: 13. This CDR3 is 14 amino acids long. Germline-derived CDR1 and CDR2 are SGHTA and FQGTGA. CDR3 region: CASSLVGGTVPGFF. The CDR3 coding sequence is TGTGCCAGCAGCTTAGTAGGGGGGACAGTCCCAGGTTTCTTT.

The chain combines TRBV5-5 with TRBJ2-3; the D gene is possibly TRBD2 (7 bases). The germline V and J ends were trimmed by 5 bases and 7 bases, with 20 bases remaining between them. Germline V gene data show CDR1 as SGHKS and CDR2 as YYEKEE (reference sequence). The CDR3 has 15 amino acids. CDR3 in DNA: TGTGCCAGCAGGTGGGGGGCGGGAGAAGGGAATACGCAGTATTTT. It encodes CASRWGAGEGNTQYF.

This chain connects TRBV29-1 to TRBJ2-2, with D perhaps matching TRBD1 or TRBD2 (7 bases each). CDR1 SQVTM and CDR2 ANQGSEA come from the germline V gene. Trimming pared 5 bases from V and 3 bases from J, leaving 16 bases between. The CDR3 is 15 amino acids. CDR3 protein: CSVSATGRDTGELFF. The CDR3 DNA is TGCAGCGTTTCAGCGACAGGGAGGGACACCGGGGAGCTGTTTTTT.